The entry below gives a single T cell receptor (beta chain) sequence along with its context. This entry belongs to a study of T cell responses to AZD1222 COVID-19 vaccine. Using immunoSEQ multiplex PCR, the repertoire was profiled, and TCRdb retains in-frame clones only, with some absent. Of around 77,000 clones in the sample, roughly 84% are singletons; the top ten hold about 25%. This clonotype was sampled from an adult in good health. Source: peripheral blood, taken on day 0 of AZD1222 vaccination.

In nucleotides, the CDR3 is TGTGCCAGCAGCGGGCGACAGGGGAACACTGAAGCTTTCTTT. It translates to CASSGRQGNTEAFF. This sequence joins TRBV3-1 (or the pseudogene TRBV3-2) and TRBJ1-1; TRBD1 matches 7 bases. Trimming took 5 bases from V and 1 from J; bases not matched to a gene: 4. In germline, CDR1 is LGHDT, CDR2 YNNKEL (reference sequence). The CDR3 is 14 residues long.